What follows describes a single T cell receptor (beta chain). This sample was included in a study of blood T cell repertoires in COVID-19. About the research overall: Researchers got acute and convalescent COVID-19 samples from the United States, Italy and Spain. Sources were T cells, B-cell-depleted T cells, or PBMCs; the material itself was cDNA or gDNA.

Germline CDR1 reads LNHNV; CDR2 reads YYDKDF (reference sequence). V dropped 5 bases and J dropped 1; count of bases not matched to a gene: 7. The CDR3 covers 15 residues. As originally analysed: Reference gene primer amplification yielded estimated nucleated cell counts. TCRdb's table, derived via immunoSEQ multiplex PCR, lists solely in-frame clones and lacks some. From that table come the V and J calls and clone size; the DNA was used to work out D and trimming. The sample comprises more than 200,000 clones, about four fifths of which are singletons, and approximately 4% rests with the top ten. The sequence was collected from a man aged 50 to 59 with active or convalescent COVID-19. The sequencing input was peripheral blood. The J gene is TRBJ2-5, the V gene TRBV15; TRBD1 aligns across 7 bases. The CDR3 sequence is CATSASRGPQETQYF. The CDR3 DNA reads TGTGCCACCAGCGCTAGTAGGGGGCCCCAAGAGACCCAGTACTTC. The full variable domain, with the rest looked up from reference TRBV15 and TRBJ2-5, is DAMVIQNPRYQVTQFGKPVTLSCSQTLNHNVMYWYQQKSSQAPKLLFHYYDKDFNNEADTPDNFQSRRPNTSFCFLDIRSPGLGDTAMYLCATSASRGPQETQYFGPGTRLLVL.